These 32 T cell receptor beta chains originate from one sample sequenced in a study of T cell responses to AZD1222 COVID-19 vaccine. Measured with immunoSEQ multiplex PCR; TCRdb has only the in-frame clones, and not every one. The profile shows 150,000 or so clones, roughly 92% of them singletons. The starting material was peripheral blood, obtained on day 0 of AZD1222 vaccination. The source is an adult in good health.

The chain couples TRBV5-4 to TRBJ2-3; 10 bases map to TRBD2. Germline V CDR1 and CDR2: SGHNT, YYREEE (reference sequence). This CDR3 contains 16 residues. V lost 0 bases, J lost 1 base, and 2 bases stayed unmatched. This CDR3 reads CASSLGLAGGTDTQYF. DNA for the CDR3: TGTGCCAGCAGCTTGGGCCTAGCGGGGGGCACAGATACGCAGTATTTT.

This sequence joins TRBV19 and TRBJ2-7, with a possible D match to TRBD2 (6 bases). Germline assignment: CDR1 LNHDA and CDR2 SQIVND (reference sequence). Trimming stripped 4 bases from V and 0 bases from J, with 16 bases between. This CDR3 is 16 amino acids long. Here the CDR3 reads CASSTPRVGGSYEQYF. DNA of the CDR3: TGTGCCAGTAGTACCCCCCGAGTGGGGGGCTCCTACGAGCAGTACTTC.

CDR3 sequence (DNA): TGCAGTGCTAGTCTTGGGACTAGCGGGACCTACGAGCAGTACTTC. This sequence encodes CSASLGTSGTYEQYF. The chain links TRBV20-1 to TRBJ2-7, with TRBD2 matching over 13 bases. CDR1 DFQATT and CDR2 SNEGSKA come from the germline V gene (reference sequence). The CDR3 has 15 amino acids. The ends lost 3 bases at V and 2 bases at J; junction bases unmatched: 4.

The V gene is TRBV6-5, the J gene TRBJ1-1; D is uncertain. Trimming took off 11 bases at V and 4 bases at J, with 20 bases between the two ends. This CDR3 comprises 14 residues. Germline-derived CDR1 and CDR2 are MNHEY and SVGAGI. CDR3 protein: CAVPSDLAGTEAFF. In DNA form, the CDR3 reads TGTGCCGTGCCGAGTGACCTGGCGGGCACTGAAGCTTTCTTT.

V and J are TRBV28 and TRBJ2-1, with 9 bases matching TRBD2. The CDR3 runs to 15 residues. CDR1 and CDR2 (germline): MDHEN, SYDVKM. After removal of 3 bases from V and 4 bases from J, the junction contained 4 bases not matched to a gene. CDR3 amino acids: CASSFRLAGYNEQFF. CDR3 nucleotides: TGTGCCAGCAGTTTTCGGCTAGCGGGGTACAATGAGCAGTTCTTC.

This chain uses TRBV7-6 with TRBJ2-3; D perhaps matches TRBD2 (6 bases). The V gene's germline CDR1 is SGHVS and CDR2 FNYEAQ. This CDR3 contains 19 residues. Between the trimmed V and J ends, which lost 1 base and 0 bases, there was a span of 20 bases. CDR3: CASSLDGRTFAGSTDTQYF. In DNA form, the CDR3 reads TGTGCCAGCAGCTTAGATGGTCGAACTTTTGCGGGGAGCACAGATACGCAGTATTTT.

The DNA for the CDR3 is TGCACCAGCAGTCATCCGGGACAGAAGGACGAGCAGTACTTC. Its protein is CTSSHPGQKDEQYF. The chain couples TRBV1 to TRBJ2-7; TRBD1, the D gene given by the table, was not confirmed from the DNA. TRBV1 is a recognized pseudogene. The CDR3 has 14 amino acids.

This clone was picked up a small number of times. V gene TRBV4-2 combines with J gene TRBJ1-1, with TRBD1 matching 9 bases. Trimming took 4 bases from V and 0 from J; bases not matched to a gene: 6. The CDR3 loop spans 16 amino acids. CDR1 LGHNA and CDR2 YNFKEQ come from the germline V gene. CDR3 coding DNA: TGTGCCAGCAGCCGAGGACAGGGGCCGATGAACACTGAAGCTTTCTTT. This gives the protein CASSRGQGPMNTEAFF.

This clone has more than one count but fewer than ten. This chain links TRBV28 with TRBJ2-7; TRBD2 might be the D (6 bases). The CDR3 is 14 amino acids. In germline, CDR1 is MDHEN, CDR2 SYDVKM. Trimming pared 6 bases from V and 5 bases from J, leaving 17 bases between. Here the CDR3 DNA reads TGTGCCAGCAGGATCGGGACTCTCGACGACGAGCAGTACTTC. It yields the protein CASRIGTLDDEQYF.

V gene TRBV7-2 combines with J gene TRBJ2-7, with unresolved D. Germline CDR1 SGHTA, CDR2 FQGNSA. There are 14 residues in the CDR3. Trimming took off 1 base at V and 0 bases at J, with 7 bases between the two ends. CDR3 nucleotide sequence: TGTGCCAGCAGCTTAGGGCAGAGCTCCTACGAGCAGTACTTC. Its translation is CASSLGQSSYEQYF.

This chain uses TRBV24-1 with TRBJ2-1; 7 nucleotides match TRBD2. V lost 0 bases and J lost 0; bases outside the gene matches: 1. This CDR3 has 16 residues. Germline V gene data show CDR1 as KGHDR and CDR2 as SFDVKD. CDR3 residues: CATSDLAGDSYNEQFF. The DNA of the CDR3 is TGTGCCACCAGTGATTTGGCGGGAGACTCCTACAATGAGCAGTTCTTC.

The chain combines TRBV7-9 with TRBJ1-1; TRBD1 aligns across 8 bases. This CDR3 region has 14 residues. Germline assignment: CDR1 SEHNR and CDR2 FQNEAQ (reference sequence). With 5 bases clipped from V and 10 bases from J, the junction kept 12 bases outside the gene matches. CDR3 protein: CASSLDRAGGLAFF. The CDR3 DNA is TGTGCCAGCAGCCTGGACAGGGCCGGAGGATTAGCTTTCTTT.

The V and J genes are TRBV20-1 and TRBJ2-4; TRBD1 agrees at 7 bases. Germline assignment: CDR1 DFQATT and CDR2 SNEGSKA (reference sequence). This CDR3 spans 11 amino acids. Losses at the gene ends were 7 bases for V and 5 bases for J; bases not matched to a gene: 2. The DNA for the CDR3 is TGCAGTGTTGACAGGGAAAACATTCAGTACTTC. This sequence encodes CSVDRENIQYF.

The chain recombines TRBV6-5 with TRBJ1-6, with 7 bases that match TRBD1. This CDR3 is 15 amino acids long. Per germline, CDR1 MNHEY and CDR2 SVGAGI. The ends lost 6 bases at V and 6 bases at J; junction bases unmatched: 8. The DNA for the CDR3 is TGTGCCAGCAGAAGGGACAGTCGACCTAATTCACCCCTCCACTTT. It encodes CASRRDSRPNSPLHF.

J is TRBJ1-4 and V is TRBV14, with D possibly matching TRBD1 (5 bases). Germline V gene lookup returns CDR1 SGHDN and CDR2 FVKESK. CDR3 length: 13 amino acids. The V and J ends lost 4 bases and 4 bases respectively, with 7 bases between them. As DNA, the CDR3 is TGTGCCAGCAGCCGACAGTTTAATGAAAAACTGTTTTTT. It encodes CASSRQFNEKLFF.

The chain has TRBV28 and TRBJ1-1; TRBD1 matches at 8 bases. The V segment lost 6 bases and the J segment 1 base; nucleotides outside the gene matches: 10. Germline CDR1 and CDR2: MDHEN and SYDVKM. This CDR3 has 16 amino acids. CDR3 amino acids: CASSPGGANKNTEAFF. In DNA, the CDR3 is TGTGCCAGCAGCCCAGGGGGCGCTAATAAGAACACTGAAGCTTTCTTT.

CDR3 residues: CASSLDSPAAAFF. CDR3 DNA: TGTGCCAGCAGCCTGGACAGTCCCGCTGCGGCTTTCTTT. This rearrangement joins TRBV6-5 to TRBJ1-1, with D perhaps matching TRBD1 (6 bases). Trimming pared 6 bases from V and 11 bases from J, leaving 19 bases between. CDR1 is MNHEY, CDR2 SVGAGI, per germline. This CDR3 comprises 13 residues.

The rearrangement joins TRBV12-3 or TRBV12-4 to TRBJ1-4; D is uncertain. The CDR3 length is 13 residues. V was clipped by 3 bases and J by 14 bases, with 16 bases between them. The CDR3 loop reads CASSFYVGEYLFF. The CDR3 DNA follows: TGTGCCAGCAGTTTTTACGTTGGGGAGTACCTGTTTTTT.

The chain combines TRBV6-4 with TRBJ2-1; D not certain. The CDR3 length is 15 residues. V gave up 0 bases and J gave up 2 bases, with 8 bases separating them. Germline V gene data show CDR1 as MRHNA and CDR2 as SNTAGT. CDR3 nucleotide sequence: TGTGCCAGCAGTGACTCGGGCGATACCTACAATGAGCAGTTCTTC. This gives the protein CASSDSGDTYNEQFF.

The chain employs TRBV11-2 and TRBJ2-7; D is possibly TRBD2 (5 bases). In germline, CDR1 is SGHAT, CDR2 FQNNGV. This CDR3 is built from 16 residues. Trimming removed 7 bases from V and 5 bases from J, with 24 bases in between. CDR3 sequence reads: CASTHYIRELTDEQYF. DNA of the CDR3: TGTGCCAGCACCCATTATATACGGGAACTGACGGACGAGCAGTACTTC.

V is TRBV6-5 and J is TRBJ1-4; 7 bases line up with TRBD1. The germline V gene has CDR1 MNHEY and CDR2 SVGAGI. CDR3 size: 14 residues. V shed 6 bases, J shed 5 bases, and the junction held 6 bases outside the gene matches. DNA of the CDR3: TGTGCCAGCAGGCTCGGGACAGCGAATGAAAAACTGTTTTTT. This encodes CASRLGTANEKLFF.

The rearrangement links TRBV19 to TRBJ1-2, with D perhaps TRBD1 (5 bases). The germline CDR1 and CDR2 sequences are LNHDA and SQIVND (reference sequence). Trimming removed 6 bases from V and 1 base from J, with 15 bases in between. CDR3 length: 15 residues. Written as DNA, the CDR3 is TGTGCCAGTAGCCTAAACCAGGGAGTTAACTATGGCTACACCTTC. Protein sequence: CASSLNQGVNYGYTF.

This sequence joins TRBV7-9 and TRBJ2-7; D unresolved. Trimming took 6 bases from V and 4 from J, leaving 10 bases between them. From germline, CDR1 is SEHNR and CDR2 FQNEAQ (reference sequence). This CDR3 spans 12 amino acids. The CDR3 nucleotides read TGTGCCAGCAGTGCGGACCAGTACGAGCAGTACTTC. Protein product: CASSADQYEQYF.

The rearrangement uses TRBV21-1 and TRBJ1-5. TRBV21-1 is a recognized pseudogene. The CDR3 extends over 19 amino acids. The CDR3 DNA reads TGTGCCAGCAGAATGGATCGGCCGGTGTCGATAGTTGGGAATCAGCCCCAGCATTTT. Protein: CASRMDRPVSIVGNQPQHF.

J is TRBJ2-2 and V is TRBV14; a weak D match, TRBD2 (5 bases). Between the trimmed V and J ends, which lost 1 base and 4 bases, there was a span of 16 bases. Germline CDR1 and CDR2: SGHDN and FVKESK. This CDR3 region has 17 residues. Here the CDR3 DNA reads TGTGCCAGCAGCCAAGTCTCGGCTCGGGGATCCACCGGGGAGCTGTTTTTT. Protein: CASSQVSARGSTGELFF. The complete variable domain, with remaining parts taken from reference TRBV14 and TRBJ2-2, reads EAGVTQFPSHSVIEKGQTVTLRCDPISGHDNLYWYRRVMGKEIKFLLHFVKESKQDESGMPNNRFLAERTGGTYSTLKVQPAELEDSGVYFCASSQVSARGSTGELFFGEGSRLTVL.

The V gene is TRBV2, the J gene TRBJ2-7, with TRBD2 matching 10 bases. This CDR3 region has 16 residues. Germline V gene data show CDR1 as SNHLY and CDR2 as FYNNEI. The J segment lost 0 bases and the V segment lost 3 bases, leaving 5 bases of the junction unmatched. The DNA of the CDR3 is TGTGCCAGCAGTGAGAGAGCGGGGGGGATCTCCTACGAGCAGTACTTC. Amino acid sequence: CASSERAGGISYEQYF.

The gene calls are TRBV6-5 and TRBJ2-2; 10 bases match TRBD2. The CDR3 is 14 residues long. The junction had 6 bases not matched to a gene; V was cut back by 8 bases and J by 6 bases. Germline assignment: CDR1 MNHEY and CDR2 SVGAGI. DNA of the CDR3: TGTGCCAGCCTAGCGGGAGCATTGCCCGGGGAGCTGTTTTTT. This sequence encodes CASLAGALPGELFF.

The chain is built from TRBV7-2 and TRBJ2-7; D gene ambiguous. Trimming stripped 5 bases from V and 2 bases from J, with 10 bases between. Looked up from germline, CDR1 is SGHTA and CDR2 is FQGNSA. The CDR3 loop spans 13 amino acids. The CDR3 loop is CASSTYPPYEQYF. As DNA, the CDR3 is TGTGCCAGCAGCACATACCCCCCCTACGAGCAGTACTTC.

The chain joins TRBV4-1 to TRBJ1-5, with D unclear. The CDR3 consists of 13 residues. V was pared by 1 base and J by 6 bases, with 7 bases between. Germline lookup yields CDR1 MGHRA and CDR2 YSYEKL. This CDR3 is CASSQVGVQPQHF. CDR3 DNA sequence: TGCGCCAGCAGCCAAGTAGGAGTTCAGCCCCAGCATTTT.

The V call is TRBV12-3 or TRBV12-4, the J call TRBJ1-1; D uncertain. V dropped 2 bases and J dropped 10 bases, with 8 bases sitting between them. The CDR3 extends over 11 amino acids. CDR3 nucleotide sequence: TGTGCCAGCAGTTTACGGGAAGGAGCTTTCTTT. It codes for CASSLREGAFF.

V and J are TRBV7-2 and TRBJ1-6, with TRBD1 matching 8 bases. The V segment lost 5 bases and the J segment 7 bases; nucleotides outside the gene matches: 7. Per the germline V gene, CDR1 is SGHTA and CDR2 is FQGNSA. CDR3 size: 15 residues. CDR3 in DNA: TGTGCCAGCAGCCCATGGACAGGGACCAATTCACCCCTCCACTTT. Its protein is CASSPWTGTNSPLHF.

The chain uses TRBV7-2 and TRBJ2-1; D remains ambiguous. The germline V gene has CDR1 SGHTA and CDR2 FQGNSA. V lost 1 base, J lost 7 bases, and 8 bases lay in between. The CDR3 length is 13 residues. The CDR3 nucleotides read TGTGCCAGCAGCTTAGGACACGGAAATGAGCAGTTCTTC. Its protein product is CASSLGHGNEQFF.